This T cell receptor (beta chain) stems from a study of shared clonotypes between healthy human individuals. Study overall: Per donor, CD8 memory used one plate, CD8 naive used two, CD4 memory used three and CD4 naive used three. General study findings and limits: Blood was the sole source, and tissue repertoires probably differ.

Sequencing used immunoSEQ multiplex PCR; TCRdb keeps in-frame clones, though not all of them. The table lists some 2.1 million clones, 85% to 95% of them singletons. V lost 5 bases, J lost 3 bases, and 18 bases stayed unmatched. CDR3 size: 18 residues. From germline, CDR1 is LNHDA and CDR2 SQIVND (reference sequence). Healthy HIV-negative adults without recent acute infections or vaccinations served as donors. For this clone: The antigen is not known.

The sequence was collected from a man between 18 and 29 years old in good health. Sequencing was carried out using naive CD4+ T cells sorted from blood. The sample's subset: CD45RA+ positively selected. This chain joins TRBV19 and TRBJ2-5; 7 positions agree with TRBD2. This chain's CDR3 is CASSSRATTRSGEETQYF. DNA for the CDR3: TGTGCCAGTAGTTCCCGAGCTACGACTAGAAGCGGGGAAGAGACCCAGTACTTC.